This TCR beta chain was identified during a study of cytotoxic CD8 clonotypes in ibrutinib-treated CLL. Study information: Responses: 24 partial, 2 complete; after median approximately six years, around 15 stayed remitted, approximately twelve progressed. Once treatment had gone on for a median of 12 months, range 6 to 36, response samples were drawn.

With regard to this clone: The antigen is unknown.

V was clipped by 6 bases and J by 0 bases, with 17 bases between them. Germline V gene sequence: CDR1 LNHDA, CDR2 SQIVND (reference sequence). The CDR3 sequence is 16 residues long. General study results and limits: Public clonotypes, rarely seen, contracted or held steady on treatment.

Depth targeted 1 in 200,000 to 1 in 1 million T cells, averaging approximately 9.3x coverage per clonotype. Sequencing used immunoSEQ multiplex PCR; TCRdb keeps in-frame clones, though not all of them. The table includes approximately 13,000 clones, around 68% detected once. The sequencing here drew on PBMCs, taken before ibrutinib treatment. The sequence came from a human donor with chronic lymphocytic leukemia. The rearrangement uses TRBV19 and TRBJ1-1, with D tentatively TRBD1 (6 bases). The CDR3 DNA is TGTGCCAGTAGCCCTTTAGGGGGTCTCCTGAACACTGAAGCTTTCTTT. This translates into CASSPLGGLLNTEAFF.